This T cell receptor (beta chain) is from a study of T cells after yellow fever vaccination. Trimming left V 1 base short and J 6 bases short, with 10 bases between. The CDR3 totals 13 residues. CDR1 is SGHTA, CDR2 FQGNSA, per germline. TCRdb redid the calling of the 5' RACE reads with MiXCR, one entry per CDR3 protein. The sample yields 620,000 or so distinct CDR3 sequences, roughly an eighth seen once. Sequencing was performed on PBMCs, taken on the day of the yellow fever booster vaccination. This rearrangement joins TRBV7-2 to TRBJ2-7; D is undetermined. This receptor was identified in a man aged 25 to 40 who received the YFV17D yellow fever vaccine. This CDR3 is CASSLELVGEQYF. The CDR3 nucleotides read TGTGCCAGCAGCTTAGAACTGGTCGGCGAGCAGTACTTC.